These T cell receptor beta chains were read from a single sample in a study of T cell responses to AZD1222 COVID-19 vaccine. Here immunoSEQ multiplex PCR was the method, and the copy in TCRdb shows in-frame clones only, minus some. The profile shows approximately 94,000 clones, around 90% of them singletons. The specimen was peripheral blood, collected on day 0 of AZD1222 vaccination. The origin of the receptors is an adult in good health. CDR3s include the opening cysteine and the closing phenylalanine or tryptophan. D genes are given only for firm matches. Rows give clone size only sometimes, using once, few, many, or a class for an expanded clone.

clone_size: few
j_call: TRBJ2-7
v_call: TRBV25-1
d_call: TRBD2
cdr3_aa: CASSEGASGFSSYEQYF
cdr3_nt: TGTGCCAGCAGTGAGGGTGCTAGCGGGTTTAGCTCCTACGAGCAGTACTTC

clone_size: .
j_call: TRBJ2-3
v_call: TRBV19
d_call: TRBD2
cdr3_aa: CASTKKAGATDTQYF
cdr3_nt: TGTGCCAGTACTAAAAAAGCGGGAGCAACAGATACGCAGTATTTT

clone_size: .
j_call: TRBJ1-1
v_call: TRBV18
d_call: .
cdr3_aa: CASSPLGIENTEAFF
cdr3_nt: TGTGCCAGCTCACCACTCGGCATAGAGAACACTGAAGCTTTCTTT

clone_size: .
j_call: TRBJ1-4
v_call: TRBV6-5
d_call: .
cdr3_aa: CASSLHKVTEKLFF
cdr3_nt: TGTGCCAGCAGTCTGCACAAGGTAACTGAAAAACTGTTTTTT

clone_size: .
j_call: TRBJ2-2
v_call: TRBV30
d_call: .
cdr3_aa: CAWRWGLSGELFF
cdr3_nt: TGTGCCTGGAGGTGGGGTTTGTCCGGGGAGCTGTTTTTT

clone_size: .
j_call: TRBJ2-3
v_call: TRBV7-9
d_call: .
cdr3_aa: CASRPSLVSDTQYF
cdr3_nt: TGTGCCAGCAGACCAAGCCTAGTGTCAGATACGCAGTATTTT

clone_size: .
j_call: TRBJ1-5
v_call: TRBV4-1
d_call: .
cdr3_aa: CASSQEPRANSNQPQHF
cdr3_nt: TGCGCCAGCAGCCAAGAACCCAGGGCGAATAGCAATCAGCCCCAGCATTTT

clone_size: .
j_call: TRBJ1-1
v_call: TRBV7-9
d_call: .
cdr3_aa: CASSLISGGKDTEAFF
cdr3_nt: TGTGCCAGCAGCTTAATTTCCGGGGGCAAGGACACTGAAGCTTTCTTT

clone_size: .
j_call: TRBJ2-1
v_call: TRBV7-6
d_call: .
cdr3_aa: CASSLRRLGVGTNEQFF
cdr3_nt: TGTGCCAGCAGCTTAAGGAGACTTGGAGTGGGAACGAATGAGCAGTTCTTC

clone_size: once
j_call: TRBJ1-1
v_call: TRBV18
d_call: .
cdr3_aa: CASSPPGITEAFF
cdr3_nt: TGTGCCAGCTCACCCCCCGGAATAACTGAAGCTTTCTTT

clone_size: .
j_call: TRBJ1-1
v_call: TRBV9
d_call: TRBD1
cdr3_aa: CASATGGPMNTEAFF
cdr3_nt: TGTGCCAGCGCGACAGGGGGCCCGATGAACACTGAAGCTTTCTTT

clone_size: .
j_call: TRBJ2-7
v_call: TRBV11-2
d_call: TRBD2
cdr3_aa: CASSLALAGGYEQYF
cdr3_nt: TGTGCCAGCAGCTTAGCCCTAGCGGGAGGTTACGAGCAGTACTTC

clone_size: .
j_call: TRBJ1-4
v_call: TRBV15
d_call: .
cdr3_aa: CATSREKGVGEKLFF
cdr3_nt: TGTGCCACCAGCAGAGAAAAGGGGGTTGGTGAAAAACTGTTTTTT

clone_size: .
j_call: TRBJ2-7
v_call: TRBV28
d_call: .
cdr3_aa: CASSLPQLGSYEQYF
cdr3_nt: TGTGCCAGCAGTTTACCCCAACTAGGCTCCTACGAGCAGTACTTC

clone_size: .
j_call: TRBJ2-3
v_call: TRBV18
d_call: .
cdr3_aa: CASSLTPTSTDTQYF
cdr3_nt: TGTGCCAGCTCACTGACGCCGACTAGCACAGATACGCAGTATTTT

clone_size: .
j_call: TRBJ2-3
v_call: TRBV6-5
d_call: TRBD2
cdr3_aa: CATRERGAADTQYF
cdr3_nt: TGTGCCACCAGGGAGCGGGGCGCAGCAGATACGCAGTATTTT

clone_size: .
j_call: TRBJ2-1
v_call: TRBV19
d_call: .
cdr3_aa: CASSVLGAHEQFF
cdr3_nt: TGTGCCAGTAGTGTTCTCGGGGCCCATGAGCAGTTCTTC

clone_size: .
j_call: TRBJ2-3
v_call: TRBV5-1
d_call: .
cdr3_aa: CASQGGNTDTQYF
cdr3_nt: TGCGCCAGCCAGGGGGGCAACACAGATACGCAGTATTTT

clone_size: .
j_call: TRBJ2-5
v_call: TRBV12-3/TRBV12-4
d_call: .
cdr3_aa: CASSLGLGETQYF
cdr3_nt: TGTGCCAGCAGTTTAGGGCTAGGAGAGACCCAGTACTTC

clone_size: .
j_call: TRBJ1-4
v_call: TRBV6-5
d_call: .
cdr3_aa: CASRRGEKLFF
cdr3_nt: TGTGCCAGCAGGCGGGGTGAAAAACTGTTTTTT

clone_size: .
j_call: TRBJ2-1
v_call: TRBV24-1
d_call: TRBD2
cdr3_aa: CATSDLSGRNEQFF
cdr3_nt: TGTGCCACCAGTGATCTTAGCGGGAGGAATGAGCAGTTCTTC

clone_size: .
j_call: TRBJ1-2
v_call: TRBV6-2/TRBV6-3
d_call: .
cdr3_aa: CASSYIPGRNYGYTF
cdr3_nt: TGTGCCAGCAGTTACATTCCTGGAAGAAACTATGGCTACACCTTC

clone_size: .
j_call: TRBJ1-5
v_call: TRBV12-3/TRBV12-4
d_call: .
cdr3_aa: CASSLMRQPQHF
cdr3_nt: TGTGCCAGCAGTTTAATGCGGCAGCCCCAGCATTTT

clone_size: .
j_call: TRBJ1-2
v_call: TRBV28
d_call: .
cdr3_aa: CASSPGTDYGYTF
cdr3_nt: TGTGCCAGCAGTCCCGGGACGGACTATGGCTACACCTTC

clone_size: .
j_call: TRBJ2-7
v_call: TRBV6-1
d_call: .
cdr3_aa: CASSETFDIAYEQYF
cdr3_nt: TGTGCCAGCAGTGAAACGTTTGACATTGCCTACGAGCAGTACTTC

clone_size: .
j_call: TRBJ2-5
v_call: TRBV7-8
d_call: TRBD1
cdr3_aa: CASSILTGGGETQYF
cdr3_nt: TGTGCCAGCAGCATACTGACAGGGGGCGGGGAGACCCAGTACTTC

clone_size: .
j_call: TRBJ1-2
v_call: TRBV28
d_call: .
cdr3_aa: CASRLAGDGYTF
cdr3_nt: TGTGCCAGCAGATTAGCAGGGGATGGCTACACCTTC

clone_size: .
j_call: TRBJ2-1
v_call: TRBV2
d_call: .
cdr3_aa: CASSDRDQRYNEQFF
cdr3_nt: TGTGCCAGCAGCGATCGGGACCAAAGATACAATGAGCAGTTCTTC

clone_size: few
j_call: TRBJ1-2
v_call: TRBV19
d_call: .
cdr3_aa: CASRQLPYGYTF
cdr3_nt: TGTGCCAGTAGACAGCTCCCCTATGGCTACACCTTC

clone_size: .
j_call: TRBJ1-2
v_call: TRBV21-1
d_call: .
cdr3_aa: CASSARMRGYTF
cdr3_nt: TGTGCCAGCAGCGCCCGGATGCGGGGCTACACCTTC

clone_size: .
j_call: TRBJ2-5
v_call: TRBV2
d_call: .
cdr3_aa: CASSEEAVRETQYF
cdr3_nt: TGTGCCAGCAGTGAAGAGGCCGTGAGAGAGACCCAGTACTTC

clone_size: .
j_call: TRBJ1-1
v_call: TRBV4-1
d_call: .
cdr3_aa: CASSQRQLNTEAFF
cdr3_nt: TGCGCCAGCAGCCAACGCCAGCTGAACACTGAAGCTTTCTTT

clone_size: once
j_call: TRBJ1-1
v_call: TRBV29-1
d_call: .
cdr3_aa: CSVGGPMNTEAFF
cdr3_nt: TGCAGCGTTGGGGGCCCGATGAACACTGAAGCTTTCTTT

clone_size: .
j_call: TRBJ2-5
v_call: TRBV28
d_call: .
cdr3_aa: CATGQQETQYF
cdr3_nt: TGTGCCACCGGGCAGCAAGAGACCCAGTACTTC

clone_size: once
j_call: TRBJ1-6
v_call: TRBV28
d_call: .
cdr3_aa: CASSLDQGYSPLHF
cdr3_nt: TGTGCCAGCAGTTTAGATCAGGGGTATTCACCCCTCCACTTT

clone_size: .
j_call: TRBJ2-1
v_call: TRBV28
d_call: .
cdr3_aa: CASTRGGMYNEQFF
cdr3_nt: TGTGCCAGCACTCGAGGGGGTATGTACAATGAGCAGTTCTTC

clone_size: .
j_call: TRBJ2-1
v_call: TRBV5-8
d_call: .
cdr3_aa: CASSPQGSYNEQFF
cdr3_nt: TGTGCCAGCAGCCCGCAGGGGTCTTACAATGAGCAGTTCTTC

clone_size: .
j_call: TRBJ1-2
v_call: TRBV9
d_call: .
cdr3_aa: CASSGDTGNYGYTF
cdr3_nt: TGTGCCAGCAGCGGGGACACTGGGAACTATGGCTACACCTTC

clone_size: .
j_call: TRBJ2-2
v_call: TRBV30
d_call: TRBD1
cdr3_aa: CAWKTGGGYTGELFF
cdr3_nt: TGTGCCTGGAAGACAGGGGGCGGCTACACCGGGGAGCTGTTTTTT

clone_size: .
j_call: TRBJ1-2
v_call: TRBV4-2
d_call: TRBD1
cdr3_aa: CASSQEGTGAYYGYTF
cdr3_nt: TGTGCCAGCAGCCAAGAGGGGACAGGGGCTTACTATGGCTACACCTTC

clone_size: .
j_call: TRBJ2-5
v_call: TRBV11-2
d_call: .
cdr3_aa: CASSLVNRRLEETQYF
cdr3_nt: TGTGCCAGCAGCTTAGTCAACAGGAGACTAGAAGAGACCCAGTACTTC